The 20 T cell receptor beta chains below come from one sample, sequenced in a study of blood T cells in healthy people across ages. Sample-barcoded 5' priming and a J-beta primer mix drove a second PCR of 7 to 11 cycles. TCRdb redid the calling of the 5' RACE reads with MiXCR, one entry per CDR3 protein. The data show over 1,500,000 distinct CDR3 sequences, about two fifths seen once. The material sequenced was blood. The receptors originated from a human donor in good health.

The chain links TRBV20-1 to TRBJ2-7; D assignment may be TRBD1 or TRBD2 (5 bases each). The CDR3 length is 15 residues. Between the trimmed V and J ends, which lost 3 bases and 1 base, there was a span of 16 bases. CDR1 DFQATT and CDR2 SNEGSKA come from the germline V gene (reference sequence). The CDR3 is CSARAPGTISYEQYF. Written as DNA, the CDR3 is TGCAGTGCTAGGGCTCCCGGGACCATTTCCTACGAGCAGTACTTC.

In this sample, this clonotype turned up a few times. The chain has TRBV12-3 or TRBV12-4 and TRBJ2-3; the D is unclear. The CDR3 covers 12 residues. V lost 7 bases and J lost 5, with 10 bases in between. CDR3 loop: CASTKYRDTQYF. CDR3 in DNA: TGTGCCAGCACCAAATACAGAGATACGCAGTATTTT.

The table lists this clonotype with a few counts. The chain is built from TRBV2 and TRBJ1-6; D is unresolved. CDR1 is SNHLY, CDR2 FYNNEI, per germline. The CDR3 runs 14 residues. V gave up 4 bases and J gave up 6 bases, with 10 bases separating them. CDR3 residues: CASSARQVNSPLHF. The CDR3 bases are TGTGCCAGCAGTGCAAGGCAGGTTAATTCACCCCTCCACTTT.

The chain has TRBV9 and TRBJ1-2; the D gene is possibly TRBD1 (5 bases). Germline V gives CDR1 SGDLS, CDR2 YYNGEE. The CDR3 runs to 17 residues. V was pared by 3 bases and J by 2 bases, with 20 bases between. CDR3 sequence: CASSGRPEGSLNYGYTF. DNA for the CDR3: TGTGCCAGCAGCGGAAGGCCGGAGGGGAGTCTCAACTATGGCTACACCTTC.

A few counts support this clonotype. At one boundary the junction diverges from the germline segment, which might be a read error. This chain joins TRBV20-1 and TRBJ2-3; D is perhaps TRBD1 (5 bases). The CDR3 totals 14 residues. CDR1 is DFQATT, CDR2 SNEGSKA, per germline (reference sequence). The CDR3 coding sequence is TGCAGTGCTATCCGCGGACAAACCACAAATACGCAGTATTTT. It translates to CSAIRGQTTNTQYF.

The V gene is TRBV9, the J gene TRBJ2-3, with 7 bases that match TRBD2. V was pared by 1 base and J by 5 bases, with 4 bases of the junction left unmatched. Per germline, CDR1 SGDLS and CDR2 YYNGEE. There are 14 residues in the CDR3. CDR3 DNA sequence: TGTGCCAGCAGCGTACTTGCGGGGGTAGATACGCAGTATTTT. It encodes CASSVLAGVDTQYF.

This chain links TRBV6-5 with TRBJ1-1; possibly TRBD1 for D (5 bases). The CDR3 sequence is 14 residues long. The germline V gene has CDR1 MNHEY and CDR2 SVGAGI. The V end lost 7 bases, the J end lost 1 base, and 13 bases lay between the germline ends. The CDR3 coding sequence is TGTGCCAGCAAACTTGGTACAGGGAACACTGAAGCTTTCTTT. Translating it yields CASKLGTGNTEAFF.

Notes on this clonotype: One base away lies a much larger clone, so this may be a sequencing read error. The CDR3 nucleotides are TGTGCCAGCAATTACATGGAGACCCAGTACTTC. Translated: CASNYMETQYF. This chain uses TRBV28 with TRBJ2-5; D not certain. The CDR3 has 11 residues. V was shortened by 7 bases and J by 5 bases, with 8 bases between the two germline ends. Germline V gene sequence: CDR1 MDHEN, CDR2 SYDVKM.

The chain couples TRBV10-2 to TRBJ2-2; perhaps TRBD1 as D (6 bases). CDR1 is WSHSY, CDR2 SAAADI, per germline. The CDR3 is 13 residues long. Trimming took 5 bases from V and 6 from J, leaving 10 bases between them. This CDR3 is CASSYQGSGELFF. CDR3 coding DNA: TGCGCCAGCAGTTATCAGGGGTCCGGGGAGCTGTTTTTT.

This rearrangement joins TRBV6-2 or TRBV6-3 to TRBJ2-5; 8 bases fit TRBD2. After removal of 1 base from V and 2 bases from J, the junction contained 3 bases not matched to a gene. This CDR3 is built from 15 residues. Germline V gene sequence: CDR1 MNHEY, CDR2 SVGEGT. Written as DNA, the CDR3 is TGTGCCAGCAGTTACTTGCGGGGGGAGCAAGAGACCCAGTACTTC. This codes for CASSYLRGEQETQYF.

The rearrangement links TRBV9 to TRBJ2-3; 10 nucleotides agree with TRBD2. With V trimmed by 2 bases and J by 2 bases, 5 bases remained unmatched. This CDR3 has 16 residues. CDR1 is SGDLS and CDR2 is YYNGEE in the germline V gene. The CDR3 DNA is TGTGCCAGCAGCGTTGGGACTAGCGAGTCCACAGATACGCAGTATTTT. It specifies CASSVGTSESTDTQYF.

V gene TRBV9 combines with J gene TRBJ2-3; TRBD1 is a possible D gene (6 bases). The germline V gene has CDR1 SGDLS and CDR2 YYNGEE. Trimming cost V 4 bases and J 11 bases, with 20 bases left between them. The length of the CDR3 is 14 residues. The CDR3 loop is CASSRDMSCFMQYF. The CDR3 nucleotides are TGTGCCAGCAGCCGGGACATGTCCTGTTTTATGCAGTATTTT.

This clonotype was detected a few times. The rearrangement links TRBV4-2 to TRBJ2-7; the match to TRBD2 covers 10 bases. The J segment lost 3 bases and the V segment lost 0 bases, leaving 11 bases of the junction unmatched. The CDR3 contains 18 residues. From germline, CDR1 is LGHNA and CDR2 YNFKEQ. The CDR3 bases are TGTGCCAGCAGCCAAGATGGGCTAGCGGGGGCCGATATCTACGAGCAGTACTTC. It specifies CASSQDGLAGADIYEQYF.

This clonotype has only a few counts. This chain links TRBV12-3 or TRBV12-4 with TRBJ1-5; D not resolved. This CDR3 is built from 13 residues. Between the trimmed V and J ends, which lost 5 bases and 5 bases, there was a span of 10 bases. In DNA, the CDR3 is TGTGCCAGCAGTGGGAACAGATATCAGCCCCAGCATTTT. Protein: CASSGNRYQPQHF.

A word on this clonotype: This may arise from a read error, as a much more abundant clone is one base away. V gene TRBV7-3 combines with J gene TRBJ2-5, with 11 positions matching TRBD2. Germline trimming cut 6 bases from V and 11 bases from J; bases unmatched to any gene: 11. This CDR3 has 14 amino acids. Germline V CDR1 and CDR2: SGHTA, FQGTGA. CDR3 in amino acids: CASSSGGAINEQYF. The CDR3 DNA reads as TGTGCCAGCAGTAGCGGGGGGGCCATCAATGAGCAGTACTTC. The whole variable domain, remainder taken from reference TRBV7-3 and TRBJ2-5, is GAGVSQTPSNKVTEKGKYVELRCDPISGHTALYWYRQSLGQGPEFLIYFQGTGAADDSGLPNDRFFAVRPEGSVSTLKIQRTERGDSAVYLCASSSGGAINEQYFGPGTRLLVL.

The chain employs TRBV7-3 and TRBJ1-2; possibly TRBD1 for D (6 bases). The germline V gene encodes CDR1 SGHTA and CDR2 FQGTGA. Trimming removed 6 bases from V and 4 bases from J, with 18 bases in between. CDR3 length: 15 amino acids. This chain's CDR3 is CASRDNKQGSYGYTF. The DNA for the CDR3 is TGTGCCAGCAGGGATAACAAACAGGGATCCTATGGCTACACCTTC.

The chain combines TRBV9 with TRBJ2-1; a weak D match, TRBD2 (6 bases). The CDR3 is made up of 14 amino acids. Germline-derived CDR1 and CDR2 are SGDLS and YYNGEE. With 3 bases removed from V and 3 bases from J, the gap between germline ends came to 10 bases. The CDR3 reads CASSAFSGYNEQFF. DNA for the CDR3: TGTGCCAGCAGCGCCTTTAGCGGCTACAATGAGCAGTTCTTC.

This clonotype was observed many times. The V gene is TRBV11-3, the J gene TRBJ2-3; D tentatively reads TRBD1 or TRBD2 (5 bases each). The germline gives CDR1 SGHNT, CDR2 YENEEA. Trimming took off 5 bases at V and 6 bases at J, with 15 bases between the two ends. The CDR3 covers 14 residues. CDR3 region: CASSPRDPYDTQYF. The CDR3, as DNA: TGTGCCAGCAGCCCGAGGGACCCCTATGATACGCAGTATTTT.

The chain uses TRBV7-2 and TRBJ1-2, with D perhaps matching TRBD1 (5 bases). This CDR3 is 15 amino acids long. The germline gives CDR1 SGHTA, CDR2 FQGNSA. V lost 1 base and J lost 3, with 12 bases in between. The CDR3 coding sequence is TGTGCCAGCAGCTTAGGTCAGACAGATTACTATGGCTACACCTTC. Its translation: CASSLGQTDYYGYTF.

The chain carries TRBV3-1 and TRBJ2-7, with 8 positions matching TRBD2. This CDR3 has 15 amino acids. With 4 bases clipped from V and 7 bases from J, the junction kept 12 bases outside the gene matches. Germline V gene data show CDR1 as LGHDT and CDR2 as YNNKEL (reference sequence). This CDR3 reads CASSRVTAGVGEQYF. In nucleotides, the CDR3 is TGTGCCAGCAGCCGTGTTACAGCGGGGGTAGGGGAGCAGTACTTC.